The 13 T cell receptor beta chains presented below share a single source sample, sequenced in a study of identical twins' blood T cells. MiXCR, run by TCRdb on the 5' RACE reads, gives a single entry per CDR3 protein. The sample holds 350,000 to 400,000 distinct CDR3 sequences, 25% to 35% seen once. Material for sequencing was PBMCs. The receptors stem from a woman between 18 and 49 years old in good health.

This clonotype came up a few times. DNA of the CDR3: TGTGCCACCAGTGACTTTAGGCCGGGACAGGGGGTACCCGCGAACACCGGGGAGCTGTTTTTT. It translates to CATSDFRPGQGVPANTGELFF. The V call is TRBV24-1, the J call TRBJ2-2; 11 bases line up with TRBD1. J lost 0 bases, V lost 4 bases, and 15 bases had no gene match. From germline, CDR1 is KGHDR and CDR2 SFDVKD. The CDR3 has 21 residues.

A few counts support this clonotype. This rearrangement joins TRBV20-1 to TRBJ2-7; D perhaps matches TRBD1 (5 bases). In germline, CDR1 is DFQATT, CDR2 SNEGSKA (reference sequence). Trimming shortened V by 0 bases and J by 4 bases, and 16 bases separated the two germline ends. This CDR3 spans 15 amino acids. The CDR3 spells CSARDRVRARYEQYF. CDR3 sequence (DNA): TGCAGTGCTAGAGATCGGGTCAGGGCGAGATACGAGCAGTACTTC.

This chain connects TRBV20-1 to TRBJ1-3; D not certain. V was trimmed by 7 bases and J by 0 bases, leaving 13 bases between them. This CDR3 comprises 14 residues. CDR1 DFQATT and CDR2 SNEGSKA come from the germline V gene (reference sequence). The CDR3 sequence: CSVRTRSSGNTIYF. The CDR3, as DNA: TGCAGTGTCAGAACACGGAGCTCTGGAAACACCATATATTTT.

A note on this clonotype: Since a much larger clone is just one base distant, this may be a read error. The V call is TRBV5-1, the J call TRBJ1-2, with 7 bases identical to TRBD1. Per germline, CDR1 SGHRS and CDR2 YFSETQ. This CDR3 comprises 14 residues. The CDR3 loop reads CASSLVGTDYDYTF. As DNA, the CDR3 is TGCGCCAGCAGCTTGGTTGGGACAGACTATGACTACACCTTC.

This clonotype was seen a few times. The chain employs TRBV18 and TRBJ1-5; D is unresolved. CDR1 KGHSH and CDR2 LQKENI come from the germline V gene. The CDR3 sequence is 15 residues long. Trimming removed 3 bases at V and 0 bases at J, with 9 bases between. The CDR3 protein is CASSPDFSSNQPQHF. DNA for the CDR3: TGTGCCAGCTCACCGGATTTTAGTAGCAATCAGCCCCAGCATTTT.

A word on this clonotype: A much bigger clone sits one base away, suggesting this may be a read error. The V call is TRBV12-3 or TRBV12-4, the J call TRBJ2-3; D may be TRBD2 (5 bases). V lost 6 bases and J 5 bases, leaving 9 bases between the germline ends. The CDR3 has 12 amino acids. CDR3 sequence: CASSQRVDTQYF. CDR3 sequence (DNA): TGTGCCAGCAGCCAGAGGGTAGATACGCAGTATTTT.

Only a few counts were recorded for this clonotype. CDR3 bases: TGTGCCAGCAGCCAGTTCGGACGGGAAAACACTGAAGCTTTCTTT. Encoded protein: CASSQFGRENTEAFF. The J gene is TRBJ1-1, the V gene TRBV3-1, with unresolved D. The V gene lost 3 bases and the J gene lost 2 bases, with 13 bases spanning the gap. Germline CDR1 reads LGHDT; CDR2 reads YNNKEL (reference sequence). The CDR3 runs 15 residues.

The sample holds a few counts of this clonotype. The CDR3 loop is CASTEQLYGYTF. The CDR3 nucleotides read TGTGCCAGCACGGAACAGCTCTATGGCTACACCTTC. The V and J genes are TRBV2 and TRBJ1-2; D remains ambiguous. From germline, CDR1 is SNHLY and CDR2 FYNNEI. The CDR3 has 12 amino acids. Trimming cost V 7 bases and J 4 bases, with 10 bases left between them.

V is TRBV6-1 and J is TRBJ1-2; perhaps TRBD1 as D (5 bases). This CDR3 spans 15 amino acids. Trimming took 0 bases from V and 8 from J, leaving 16 bases between them. Germline V lookup: CDR1 MNHNS, CDR2 SASEGT. The CDR3 sequence: CASSEALLAGRGYTF. The CDR3 nucleotides read TGTGCCAGCAGTGAAGCGCTTCTGGCGGGGCGAGGCTACACCTTC.

The rearrangement joins TRBV20-1 to TRBJ2-7; D is unresolved. CDR3 size: 11 residues. Deletions cut 6 bases from V and 7 bases from J, with 13 bases between. CDR1 is DFQATT and CDR2 is SNEGSKA in the germline V gene (reference sequence). CDR3 region: CSAVESQEQYF. The CDR3 DNA follows: TGCAGTGCCGTCGAGTCACAGGAGCAGTACTTC.

The chain uses TRBV2 and TRBJ1-2; D is ambiguous. CDR3 length: 14 amino acids. Looked up from germline, CDR1 is SNHLY and CDR2 is FYNNEI. Trimming removed 7 bases from V and 0 bases from J, with 12 bases in between. In nucleotides, the CDR3 is TGTGCCAGCACTTCGGACTTCGCTAACTATGGCTACACCTTC. Protein: CASTSDFANYGYTF.

This clonotype has only a few counts. The V gene is TRBV3-1, the J gene TRBJ1-6; D uncertain. Germline V gene data show CDR1 as LGHDT and CDR2 as YNNKEL (reference sequence). The CDR3 contains 14 residues. Trimming took off 0 bases at V and 8 bases at J, with 8 bases between the two ends. The CDR3: CASSQDGTDSPLHF. DNA for the CDR3: TGTGCCAGCAGCCAAGATGGCACAGATTCACCCCTCCACTTT.

The chain recombines TRBV5-4 with TRBJ2-2; D remains ambiguous. CDR3 length equals 12 residues. The V end lost 3 bases, the J end lost 7 bases, and 7 bases lay between the germline ends. Germline assignment: CDR1 SGHNT and CDR2 YYREEE (reference sequence). The CDR3 sequence is CASSSTFGELFF. CDR3 nucleotides: TGTGCCAGCAGCTCGACGTTCGGGGAGCTGTTTTTT.